These T cell receptor beta chains were read from a single sample in a study of cytomegalovirus exposure and HLA in healthy donors. Repertoires were generated with immunoSEQ multiplex PCR, while TCRdb's copy carries only in-frame clones and drops some. This sample has about 170,000 clones, with 77% found just once. Sequenced sample: PBMCs. The receptors were gathered from a female donor in good health and CMV-seronegative. Each CDR3 is given with its conserved first and last residue. D genes are given only for firm matches. The listing skips clone size in some rows; elsewhere it reads once, few, many or a size class.

abundance,d_gene,v_gene,j_gene,CDR3nt,CDR3aa
-,TRBD1,TRBV30,TRBJ2-5,TGTGCCTGGACCGGACAGGGAGGGACCCAGTACTTC,CAWTGQGGTQYF
-,TRBD1,TRBV28,TRBJ1-2,TGTGCCAGCATCCTTGGGGCAGGGGGACCTATTAACTATGGCTACACCTTC,CASILGAGGPINYGYTF
-,-,TRBV1,TRBJ1-5,TGCACCAGCAGCCAAGTCCGGGAGAGGAGCAATCAGCCCCAGCATTTT,CTSSQVRERSNQPQHF
-,TRBD2,TRBV28,TRBJ2-7,TGTGCCAGCAGTTTCTCACTAGCGGGCAGTTCCTACGAGCAGTACTTC,CASSFSLAGSSYEQYF
few,-,TRBV7-9,TRBJ1-5,TGTGCCAGCAGCGAGGGCTCGGGAGGCAATCAGCCCCAGCATTTT,CASSEGSGGNQPQHF
few,-,TRBV13,TRBJ1-6,TGTGCCAGCAGCGCCTCAGGGGCGGTTAATTCACCCCTCCACTTT,CASSASGAVNSPLHF
once,-,TRBV30,TRBJ1-5,TGTGCCTGGACAGTCAGTAGCAATCAGCCCCAGCATTTT,CAWTVSSNQPQHF
-,TRBD1,TRBV28,TRBJ1-1,TGTGCCAGCAGTTTCCAGGACAGGGAGAACACTGAAGCTTTCTTT,CASSFQDRENTEAFF
once,-,TRBV28,TRBJ2-7,TGTGCCAGCATGTGGGGCGGGAAACTGAACGAGCAGTACTTC,CASMWGGKLNEQYF
few,TRBD2,TRBV7-9,TRBJ2-1,TGTGCCAGCAGCTCTATTAGCGGGAGGTCCTACAATGAGCAGTTCTTC,CASSSISGRSYNEQFF
-,TRBD2,TRBV5-8,TRBJ2-1,TGTGCCAGCAGCACCCCAACTAGCGGTATTATCTACAATGAGCAGTTCTTC,CASSTPTSGIIYNEQFF
-,-,TRBV6-5,TRBJ1-2,TGTGCCAGCAGTTACTGGGGAGACTATGGCTACACCTTC,CASSYWGDYGYTF
-,-,TRBV5-7,TRBJ1-1,TGTGCCAGCAGCCCGCACAGAGAGCGGGACACTGAAGCTTTCTTT,CASSPHRERDTEAFF
once,-,TRBV9,TRBJ2-3,TGTGCCAGCAGCGTAGGGGGACTTACTAGCACAGATACGCAGTATTTT,CASSVGGLTSTDTQYF
-,TRBD1,TRBV7-9,TRBJ2-3,TGTGCCAGCAGCAGGGACAGGCACACAGATACGCAGTATTTT,CASSRDRHTDTQYF
once,TRBD1,TRBV19,TRBJ1-2,TGTGCCAGTAGCCTTGGGACAGGCTTCTATGGCTACACCTTC,CASSLGTGFYGYTF
few,TRBD1,TRBV15,TRBJ1-4,TGTGCCACCAGCAGCTACGGGACAGGCAATGAAAAACTGTTTTTT,CATSSYGTGNEKLFF
few,-,TRBV6-4,TRBJ2-1,TGTGCCAGCAGTTTCGAGGTGTCCTACAATGAGCAGTTCTTC,CASSFEVSYNEQFF
-,TRBD1,TRBV19,TRBJ2-7,TGTGCCAGTAGTATGGACAGGGGACCCACCTACGAGCAGTACTTC,CASSMDRGPTYEQYF
-,TRBD1,TRBV28,TRBJ1-2,TGTGCCAGCAGTTTGGGGACAGGGTCCCTGTTCACCTTC,CASSLGTGSLFTF
-,TRBD1,TRBV2,TRBJ1-4,TGTGCCAGCATAGGACAGGGGTCAAAGCAAAAACTGTTTTTT,CASIGQGSKQKLFF
-,-,TRBV6-1,TRBJ1-1,TGTGCCAGCGTCCGGGACATGGGGGCTGAAGCTTTCTTT,CASVRDMGAEAFF
-,TRBD2,TRBV6-5,TRBJ2-3,TGTGCCAGCAGTACTGGGCGGGAGACAGATACGCAGTATTTT,CASSTGRETDTQYF
-,-,TRBV25-1,TRBJ1-1,TGTGCCAGCAGTGAGAGACAGAGAGAAGCTTTCTTT,CASSERQREAFF
-,TRBD2,TRBV5-6,TRBJ2-7,TGTGCCAGCAGCTTAGGTAGCGGGGGTCCCGAGTACTTC,CASSLGSGGPEYF
-,-,TRBV28,TRBJ1-5,TGTGCCAGCAGTCAACCGGCCGGGAATCAGCCCCAGCATTTT,CASSQPAGNQPQHF
once,TRBD1,TRBV28,TRBJ1-2,TGTGCCAGCAGTTTATGGGGGAGAGGGGGCGGCTACACCTTC,CASSLWGRGGGYTF
-,TRBD1,TRBV28,TRBJ2-3,TGTGCCAGCAGTTTGAGGGGGCTTACAGATACGCAGTATTTT,CASSLRGLTDTQYF
-,-,TRBV11-2,TRBJ2-3,TGTGCCAGCAGCTTAGGGCGGGGGCCGGGTACGCAGTATTTT,CASSLGRGPGTQYF
-,-,TRBV7-2,TRBJ2-7,TGTGCCAGCAGCTCCAACAGGGTTTTATACGAGCAGTACTTC,CASSSNRVLYEQYF
-,TRBD2,TRBV5-1,TRBJ2-7,TGCGCCAGCAGTCTTAACCGGGGACTAGCGGGAGGATCATACGAGCAGTACTTC,CASSLNRGLAGGSYEQYF
-,-,TRBV4-1,TRBJ2-5,TGCGCCAGCAGGGGGGCTCTCGATACCCAGTACTTC,CASRGALDTQYF
-,-,TRBV7-9,TRBJ2-7,TGTGCCAGCAGCTTAGGGGGCCTCTCCTACGAGCAGTACTTC,CASSLGGLSYEQYF
-,TRBD1,TRBV6-4,TRBJ2-3,TGTGCCAGCAGTGAATATAGATCGGGAGTTGGACAGGGTAGCACAGATACGCAGTATTTT,CASSEYRSGVGQGSTDTQYF
-,-,TRBV14,TRBJ1-6,TGTGCCAGCAGCCCCCTCAATTCACCCCTCCACTTT,CASSPLNSPLHF
-,-,TRBV6-1,TRBJ1-1,TGTGCCAGCAGACAGGGTATGAACACTGAAGCTTTCTTT,CASRQGMNTEAFF
-,-,TRBV19,TRBJ1-1,TGTGCCAGTAAGGATACAGGAATGAACACTGAAGCTTTCTTT,CASKDTGMNTEAFF
-,TRBD1,TRBV28,TRBJ1-5,TGTGCCAGCAGCCCGACAGGGTCGGTACAGCCCCAGCATTTT,CASSPTGSVQPQHF
few,-,TRBV4-3,TRBJ1-3,TGCGCCAGCAGCCAAGAGCGCGGGTACAGCACCATATATTTT,CASSQERGYSTIYF
once,-,TRBV6-5,TRBJ2-7,TGTGCCAGCAGCCCTCGGACAGTACGATACGAGCAGTACTTC,CASSPRTVRYEQYF
-,TRBD1,TRBV7-9,TRBJ2-6,TGTGCCAGCAGCTCGGACAGGGGAACTCTCGGGGCCAACGTCCTGACTTTC,CASSSDRGTLGANVLTF
-,TRBD2,TRBV6-4,TRBJ2-1,TGTGCCAGCAAAACTAGCGGGTCTGTAAATGAGCAGTTCTTC,CASKTSGSVNEQFF
-,-,TRBV11-2,TRBJ1-2,TGTGCCAGCAGCGAGACAACTTACCCATATGGCTACACCTTC,CASSETTYPYGYTF
once,TRBD2,TRBV9,TRBJ2-2,TGTGCCAGCAGCGTAGGAGGCGGGGGGCAGACCGGGGAGCTGTTTTTT,CASSVGGGGQTGELFF
-,TRBD1,TRBV7-3,TRBJ2-3,TGTGCCAGCAGTAGCCCACAGGGGGCAGATACGCAGTATTTT,CASSSPQGADTQYF
-,-,TRBV5-4,TRBJ2-2,TGTGCCAGCACCCTCGACAGACCCAACACCGGGGAGCTGTTTTTT,CASTLDRPNTGELFF